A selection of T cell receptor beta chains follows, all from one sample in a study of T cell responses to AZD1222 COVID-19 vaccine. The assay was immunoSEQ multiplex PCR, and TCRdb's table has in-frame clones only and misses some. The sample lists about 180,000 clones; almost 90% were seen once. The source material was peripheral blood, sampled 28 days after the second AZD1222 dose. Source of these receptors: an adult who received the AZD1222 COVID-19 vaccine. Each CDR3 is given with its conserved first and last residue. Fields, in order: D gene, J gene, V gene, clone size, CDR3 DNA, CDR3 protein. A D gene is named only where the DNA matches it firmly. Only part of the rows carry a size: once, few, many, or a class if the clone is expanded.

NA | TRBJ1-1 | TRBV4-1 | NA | TGCGCCAGCAGCCGCCCAAGGGGAGGCACTGAAGCTTTCTTT | CASSRPRGGTEAFF
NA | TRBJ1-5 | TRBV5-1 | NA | TGCGCCAGCAGCCGGGGCGAGGGAGGGGGAAATCAGCCCCAGCATTTT | CASSRGEGGGNQPQHF
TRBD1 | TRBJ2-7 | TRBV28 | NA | TGTGCCAGCAGTACCGGGACAGGGGTAAGTCAGGCCCCCTACGAGCAGTACTTC | CASSTGTGVSQAPYEQYF
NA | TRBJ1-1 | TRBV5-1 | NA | TGCGCCAGCAGCCTTACAGGGTTTCCTGAAGCTTTCTTT | CASSLTGFPEAFF
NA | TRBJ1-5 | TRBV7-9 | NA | TGTGCCAGCAGCTTAGGGGGGGTTAATCAGCCCCAGCATTTT | CASSLGGVNQPQHF
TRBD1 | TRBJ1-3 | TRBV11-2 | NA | TGTGCCAGCAGCCGAAGGACAGGGGACCTCTCTGGAAACACCATATATTTT | CASSRRTGDLSGNTIYF
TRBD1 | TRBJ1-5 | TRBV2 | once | TGTGCCAGCAGTCGGGACAGTCTCAATCAGCCCCAGCATTTT | CASSRDSLNQPQHF
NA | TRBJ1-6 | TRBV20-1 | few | TGCAGTGCTAGTGTTGGACAGTCTGATTCACCCCTCCACTTT | CSASVGQSDSPLHF
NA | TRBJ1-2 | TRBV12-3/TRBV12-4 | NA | TGTGCCAGCAGCCCCCGGGACAACTATGGCTACACCTTC | CASSPRDNYGYTF
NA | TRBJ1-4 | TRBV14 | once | TGTGCCAGCAGCCGACAGGTAGAGGGTGAAAAACTGTTTTTT | CASSRQVEGEKLFF
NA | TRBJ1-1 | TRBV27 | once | TGTGCCAGCAGTCGCCGCCTAGGGGACACAGAAGCTTTCTTT | CASSRRLGDTEAFF
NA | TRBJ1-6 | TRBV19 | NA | TGTGCCAGTAGTTCGACAGGATATAATTCACCCCTCCACTTT | CASSSTGYNSPLHF
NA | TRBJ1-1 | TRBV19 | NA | TGTGCCAGTAGTACAACCCAGGGTAGTGAAGCTTTCTTT | CASSTTQGSEAFF
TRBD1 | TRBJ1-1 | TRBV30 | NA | TGTGCCTGGAGCGCCGTGGGGGACAGGTACACTGAAGCTTTCTTT | CAWSAVGDRYTEAFF
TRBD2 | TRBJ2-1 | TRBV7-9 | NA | TGTGCCAGCAGCTATAGCGGGGGTTCCTACAATGAGCAGTTCTTC | CASSYSGGSYNEQFF
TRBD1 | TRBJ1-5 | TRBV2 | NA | TGTGCCAGCAGGGCAAACAATCAGGGGGTGGGCAATCAGCCCCAGCATTTT | CASRANNQGVGNQPQHF
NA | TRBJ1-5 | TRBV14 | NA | TGTGCCAGCAGCCAAGACAGCAATCAGCCCCAGCATTTT | CASSQDSNQPQHF
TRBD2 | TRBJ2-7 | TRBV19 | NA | TGTGCCAGTAGTATAGGGGCAGGGACTAGTGGCGAGCAGTACTTC | CASSIGAGTSGEQYF
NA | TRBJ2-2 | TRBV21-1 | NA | TGTGCCAGCATCAAAGGTGGGACGGTCCTTAACACCGGGGAGCTGTTTTTT | CASIKGGTVLNTGELFF
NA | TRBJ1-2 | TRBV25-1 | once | TGTGCCAGCAGTGAAAGGGGAGCAGCGGGATCCTATGGCTACACCTTC | CASSERGAAGSYGYTF
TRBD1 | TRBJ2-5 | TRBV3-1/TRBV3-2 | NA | TGTGCCAGCAGCCCTGGACAGGAAAAAGAGACCCAGTACTTC | CASSPGQEKETQYF
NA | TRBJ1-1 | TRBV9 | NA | TGTGCCAGCAGCGTACTAGGGGACACTGAAGCTTTCTTT | CASSVLGDTEAFF
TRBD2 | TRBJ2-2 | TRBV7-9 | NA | TGTGCCAGCACCCCAGGGCCAATAAGAGCGGGGGCCAGGAACACCGGGGAGCTGTTTTTT | CASTPGPIRAGARNTGELFF
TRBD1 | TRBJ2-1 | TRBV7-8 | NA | TGTGCCAGCAGCTACGGGACAGGGCCCTACAATGAGCAGTTCTTC | CASSYGTGPYNEQFF
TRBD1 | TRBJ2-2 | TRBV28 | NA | TGTGCCACCGAGAGACAGGGGAGGATCACCGGGGAGCTGTTTTTT | CATERQGRITGELFF
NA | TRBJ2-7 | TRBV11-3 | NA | TGTGCCAGCAGCGCGGGACAACTTGACTACGAGCAGTACTTC | CASSAGQLDYEQYF
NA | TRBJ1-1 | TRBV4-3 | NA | TGCGCCAGCAGCCAAGATGAGGGGAGCCCTGAAGCTTTCTTT | CASSQDEGSPEAFF
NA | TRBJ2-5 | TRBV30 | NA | TGTGCCTGGAGTGTTATAATTAGCGGTCAGTACCAAGAGACCCAGTACTTC | CAWSVIISGQYQETQYF
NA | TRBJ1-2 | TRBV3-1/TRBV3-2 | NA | TGTGCCAGCACCCTCGGGGACTATGGCTACACCTTC | CASTLGDYGYTF
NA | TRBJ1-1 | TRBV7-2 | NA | TGTGCCAGCAGCTTAGCGAGAGGGTGGACTGAAGCTTTCTTT | CASSLARGWTEAFF
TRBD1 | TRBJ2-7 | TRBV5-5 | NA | TGTGCCAGCAGCTCCCCGGCGGGGACAGGGAATTCCGAGCAGTACTTC | CASSSPAGTGNSEQYF
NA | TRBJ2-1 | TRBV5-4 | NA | TGTGCCAGCAGCTTTAGACAGGCGGGTGAGCAGTTCTTC | CASSFRQAGEQFF